This T cell receptor (beta chain) was sequenced for a study of shared clonotypes between healthy human individuals. Study-wide points: Read depth was anticipated to influence clonotype sharing among donors. The sharing of approximately 4.6% of naive CD4 clonotypes was seen across a handful of donors. When compared with the clonotypes that were shared by all four sorted-subset donors, the non-shared clonotypes turned out to have lower generation probabilities. Larger estimated richness was generally recorded for naive subsets relative to memory subsets.

Concerning this clone itself: Its cognate antigen is unknown.

The repertoire was sequenced with immunoSEQ multiplex PCR; TCRdb's copy has only in-frame clones and lacks some. The data show 800,000 or so clones, about 96% seen once. Per the germline V gene, CDR1 is SGHDN and CDR2 is FVKESK. The CDR3 contains 15 residues. V lost 1 base to trimming and J lost 8 bases; unmatched junction nucleotides: 8. CD45RO-negative, CCR7-selected cells formed the naive CD8 fraction, which excluded terminally differentiated effector memory CD45RA+ cells. The rearrangement uses TRBV14 and TRBJ1-2; 9 nucleotides match TRBD1. The receptor's source is a man aged 25 to 40 in good health. Material for sequencing was naive CD8+ T cells sorted from blood. The CDR3 sequence is CASSQGTTGGNGYTF. The CDR3, as DNA: TGTGCCAGCAGCCAAGGAACCACAGGGGGCAACGGCTACACCTTC.